This T cell receptor (beta chain) was identified during a study of T-cell memory formation after mild COVID-19. Study-wide background: In these data, TCR clusters were largely donor specific. Study-level findings and limits: Contracting CD4+ clones were located mainly in CM and EM, and CD8+ clones in EMRA. Day 15 to 85 contractors were CD4/CD8 balanced; later expanders leaned CD4+.

This CDR3 is built from 15 residues. The V end was cut by 2 bases, the J end by 4 bases, with 15 bases between. Looked up from germline, CDR1 is SGHTA and CDR2 is FQGNSA. The authors produced TCR alpha and TCR beta cDNA libraries with sample barcodes and UMIs by 5'RACE using constant-segment primers. From the 5' RACE reads, TCRdb called clonotypes with MiXCR, one entry per CDR3 protein. The sample contains some 190,000 distinct CDR3 sequences, about 16% of which appear only once. A few counts support this clonotype. Its antigen is as yet unknown. The sequence derives from an adult woman who had mild COVID-19 (a few samples of this study predate the infection). Cell type and time point are not known. The chain carries TRBV7-2 and TRBJ2-7; tentative D call: TRBD2 (6 bases). The sequenced material came from PBMCs or a T cell subset sorted from them (not recorded which). DNA of the CDR3: TGTGCCAGCAGCTTATCGGCCCTAGCGAGGTACGAGCAGTACTTC. It specifies CASSLSALARYEQYF. Full variable domain (rest looked up from reference TRBV7-2 and TRBJ2-7): GAGVSQSPSNKVTEKGKDVELRCDPISGHTALYWYRQSLGQGLEFLIYFQGNSAPDKSGLPSDRFSAERTGGSVSTLTIQRTQQEDSAVYLCASSLSALARYEQYFGPGTRLTVT.